The TCR beta chain under discussion was sequenced for a study of blood T cells in healthy people across ages. In the case of this clonotype: Its specificity is unknown.

Each individual donor underwent a draw of ten milliliters of peripheral blood. Samples each yielded at least 6 micrograms of total RNA. A second PCR of roughly 7 to 11 cycles used a sample-barcoded 5' primer and a J-beta primer mix. TCRdb re-analysed the 5' RACE reads in MiXCR, keeping a single row per CDR3 protein. The sample holds over 1,200,000 distinct CDR3 sequences, approximately 60% seen once. Study-wide results and caveats: Possibly, changes in expanded clonotypes were confounded because donor CMV status was unknown.

Losses at the gene ends were 3 bases for V and 7 bases for J; bases not matched to a gene: 7. This CDR3 comprises 14 residues. In germline, CDR1 is SGDLS, CDR2 YYNGEE. This chain connects TRBV9 to TRBJ2-7; 10 bases are shared with TRBD2. The sequence derives from a young man in good health. The sequencing sample was made of blood. The CDR3 is CASSASGSSGEQYF. The CDR3 DNA reads TGTGCCAGCAGCGCTAGCGGGAGTTCAGGAGAGCAGTACTTC.